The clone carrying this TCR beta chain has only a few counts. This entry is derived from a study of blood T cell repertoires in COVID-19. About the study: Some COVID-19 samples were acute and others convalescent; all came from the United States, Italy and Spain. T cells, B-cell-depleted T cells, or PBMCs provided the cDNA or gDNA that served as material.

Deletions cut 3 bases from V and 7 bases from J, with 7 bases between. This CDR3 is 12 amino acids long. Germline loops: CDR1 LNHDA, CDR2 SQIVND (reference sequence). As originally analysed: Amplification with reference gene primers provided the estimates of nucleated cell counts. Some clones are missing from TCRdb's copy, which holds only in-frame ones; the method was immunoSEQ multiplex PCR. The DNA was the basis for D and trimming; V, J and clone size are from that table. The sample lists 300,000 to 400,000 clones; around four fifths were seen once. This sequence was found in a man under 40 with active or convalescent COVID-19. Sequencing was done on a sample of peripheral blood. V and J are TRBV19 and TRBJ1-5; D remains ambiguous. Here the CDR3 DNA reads TGTGCCAGTAGTATTGAGGAGCAGCCCCAGCATTTT. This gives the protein CASSIEEQPQHF.